These 23 T cell receptor beta chains came from one sample sequenced in a study of shared clonotypes between healthy human individuals. Sequenced by immunoSEQ multiplex PCR; TCRdb stores in-frame clones only, minus some. The sample shows some 2,000,000 clones, about 95% of them seen only once. The specimen was naive CD4+ T cells sorted from blood. The subset is: CD45RA+ positively selected. These receptors were obtained from a man aged 18 to 29 in good health.

V and J are TRBV2 and TRBJ1-4; D ambiguous. This CDR3 is built from 12 residues. The V and J ends lost 2 bases and 7 bases respectively, with 5 bases between them. Germline V lookup: CDR1 SNHLY, CDR2 FYNNEI. CDR3 DNA: TGTGCCAGCAGTGAACCGTCTGAAAAACTGTTTTTT. It encodes CASSEPSEKLFF.

CDR3 bases: TGTGCCACCCGGCGGACGGCGACCTACGAGCAGTACTTC. Its protein is CATRRTATYEQYF. The chain links TRBV15 to TRBJ2-7; no definite D call. V was shortened by 8 bases and J by 2 bases, with 13 bases between the two germline ends. Germline CDR1 and CDR2: LNHNV and YYDKDF (reference sequence). CDR3 length: 13 residues.

The chain links TRBV30 to TRBJ1-5; a weak D match, TRBD1 (5 bases). V shed 0 bases and J shed 5 bases, with 11 bases lying between them. The CDR3 has 14 residues. Germline CDR1 and CDR2: GTSNPN and SVGIG (reference sequence). DNA for the CDR3: TGTGCCTGGAGTGTACTCCAGGGCCATCAGCCCCAGCATTTT. Translating gives CAWSVLQGHQPQHF.

This chain connects TRBV10-3 to TRBJ2-3; TRBD2 aligns across 14 bases. This CDR3 spans 16 amino acids. Germline-derived CDR1 and CDR2 are ENHRY and SYGVKD. The V and J ends lost 8 bases and 3 bases, in that order; junction bases with no gene match: 7. The CDR3 spells CAIGGTSGSRTDTQYF. The CDR3 nucleotides are TGTGCCATCGGAGGGACTAGCGGGAGTCGGACAGATACGCAGTATTTT.

The chain has TRBV11-2 and TRBJ2-2, with TRBD2 matching over 11 bases. J gave up 4 bases and V 3 bases, and 1 base lay outside the gene matches. Germline assignment: CDR1 SGHAT and CDR2 FQNNGV. The CDR3 is 15 residues long. The CDR3 DNA reads TGTGCCAGCAGCTTTAGCGGGAGGGGCACCGGGGAGCTGTTTTTT. Amino acids: CASSFSGRGTGELFF.

J is TRBJ2-2 and V is TRBV30, with D tentatively TRBD1 (5 bases). CDR3 length equals 15 residues. V lost 0 bases and J 3 bases, leaving 11 bases between the germline ends. CDR1 is GTSNPN, CDR2 SVGIG, per germline (reference sequence). The CDR3 loop is CAWSVGVVDTGELFF. For the CDR3, the DNA is TGTGCCTGGAGTGTAGGGGTAGTAGACACCGGGGAGCTGTTTTTT. Full variable domain (rest looked up from reference TRBV30 and TRBJ2-2): SQTIHQWPATLVQPVGSPLSLECTVEGTSNPNLYWYRQAAGRGLQLLFYSVGIGQISSEVPQNLSASRPQDRQFILSSKKLLLSDSGFYLCAWSVGVVDTGELFFGEGSRLTVL.

This clone was seen only once. V usage is TRBV10-3 and J usage is TRBJ1-2; D unresolved. V dropped 5 bases and J dropped 5 bases, with 12 bases sitting between them. Germline lookup yields CDR1 ENHRY and CDR2 SYGVKD. CDR3 size: 13 residues. CDR3 coding DNA: TGTGCCATCAGTCCCTTTAAGGAGTATGGCTACACCTTC. Translated, it gives CAISPFKEYGYTF.

The genes are TRBV30 and TRBJ1-5, with D possibly being TRBD1 (5 bases). The CDR3 contains 16 residues. Germline V gene sequence: CDR1 GTSNPN, CDR2 SVGIG (reference sequence). The V and J ends lost 0 bases and 4 bases respectively, with 16 bases between them. This CDR3 is CAWSVKTGGWNQPQHF. The CDR3 region has the DNA TGTGCCTGGAGTGTTAAGACCGGGGGATGGAATCAGCCCCAGCATTTT.

The CDR3 is CAIRTDRFTEAFF. In DNA form, the CDR3 reads TGTGCCATCAGAACGGACAGGTTCACTGAAGCTTTCTTT. The rearrangement joins TRBV10-3 to TRBJ1-1; 7 bases map to TRBD1. The CDR3 contains 13 residues. V lost 6 bases, J lost 4 bases, and 5 bases stayed unmatched. Germline values: CDR1 ENHRY, CDR2 SYGVKD.

This rearrangement joins TRBV14 to TRBJ2-7; 9 nucleotides match TRBD1. The CDR3 is 14 amino acids. The trim removed 4 bases at V and 5 bases at J, leaving 6 bases unmatched. Germline-derived CDR1 and CDR2 are SGHDN and FVKESK. The CDR3 protein is CASSLGTGINEQYF. The CDR3 bases are TGTGCCAGCAGCCTAGGGACAGGGATCAACGAGCAGTACTTC. Supplemented by reference TRBV14 and TRBJ2-7, the full variable domain reads EAGVTQFPSHSVIEKGQTVTLRCDPISGHDNLYWYRRVMGKEIKFLLHFVKESKQDESGMPNNRFLAERTGGTYSTLKVQPAELEDSGVYFCASSLGTGINEQYFGPGTRLTVT.

The rearrangement joins TRBV27 to TRBJ1-3, with unresolved D. The CDR3 contains 15 residues. Germline V gene sequence: CDR1 MNHEY, CDR2 SMNVEV (reference sequence). Trimming pared 3 bases from V and 0 bases from J, leaving 9 bases between. CDR3 region: CASSFVAGSGNTIYF. CDR3 bases: TGTGCCAGCAGTTTTGTGGCAGGCTCTGGAAACACCATATATTTT.

Turning to this clone: This same CDR3 is encoded by further DNA sequences in the sample. This chain links TRBV7-2 with TRBJ2-5; 12 nucleotides match TRBD2. Germline V gene sequence: CDR1 SGHTA, CDR2 FQGNSA. The length of the CDR3 is 17 residues. J was trimmed by 5 bases and V by 1 base; bases with no gene match: 8. CDR3 region: CASSLVASGRARETQYF. The CDR3 DNA reads TGTGCCAGCAGCTTAGTGGCTAGCGGGAGGGCCCGGGAGACCCAGTACTTC.

A single count supports this clone. The chain has TRBV7-6 and TRBJ2-1; a weak D match, TRBD2 (5 bases). This CDR3 spans 14 amino acids. V lost 5 bases to trimming and J lost 3 bases, with 11 bases between them. CDR1 and CDR2 (germline): SGHVS, FNYEAQ. CDR3 DNA: TGTGCCAGCAGCCCGGAGGACTTCTACAATGAGCAGTTCTTC. Amino acid sequence: CASSPEDFYNEQFF.

The chain combines TRBV5-6 with TRBJ1-2; D gene unclear. Germline values: CDR1 SGHDT, CDR2 YYEEEE. V was clipped by 4 bases and J by 3 bases, with 10 bases between them. The CDR3 has 13 amino acids. The CDR3 DNA is TGTGCCAGCAGCGACGGTTCTTACTATGGCTACACCTTC. The encoded protein is CASSDGSYYGYTF.

The chain links TRBV9 to TRBJ1-3, with D unresolved. Per the germline V gene, CDR1 is SGDLS and CDR2 is YYNGEE. The ends were cut back, 4 bases at V and 2 bases at J, with 16 bases in the middle. This CDR3 is 16 amino acids long. CDR3 sequence: CASSPQSGITGNTIYF. The CDR3 DNA sequence: TGTGCCAGCAGCCCCCAATCAGGAATAACTGGAAACACCATATATTTT. Full variable domain (missing parts from reference TRBV9 and TRBJ1-3): DSGVTQTPKHLITATGQRVTLRCSPRSGDLSVYWYQQSLDQGLQFLIQYYNGEERAKGNILERFSAQQFPDLHSELNLSSLELGDSALYFCASSPQSGITGNTIYFGEGSWLTVV.

The chain joins TRBV18 to TRBJ2-6; D unresolved. Trimming took off 2 bases at V and 0 bases at J, with 8 bases between the two ends. Germline V gene sequence: CDR1 KGHSH, CDR2 LQKENI. This CDR3 spans 16 amino acids. CDR3: CASSPDLPSGANVLTF. As DNA, the CDR3 is TGTGCCAGCTCACCAGATTTACCCTCTGGGGCCAACGTCCTGACTTTC.

The chain uses TRBV5-6 and TRBJ2-2; 10 bases agree with TRBD2. The germline CDR1 and CDR2 sequences are SGHDT and YYEEEE. The V segment lost 4 bases and the J segment 2 bases; nucleotides outside the gene matches: 2. The CDR3 is made up of 15 amino acids. The CDR3 DNA is TGTGCCAGCAGCGGGACTAGCGCTAACACCGGGGAGCTGTTTTTT. It specifies CASSGTSANTGELFF.

The rearrangement links TRBV6-4 to TRBJ2-3; D unresolved. Germline V gene sequence: CDR1 MRHNA, CDR2 SNTAGT. The length of the CDR3 is 14 residues. Trimming stripped 6 bases from V and 2 bases from J, with 12 bases between. The CDR3 DNA sequence: TGTGCCAGCAGCCAAATTAGTGTCACAGATACGCAGTATTTT. Translating it yields CASSQISVTDTQYF.

The chain carries TRBV28 and TRBJ2-2; D is uncertain. This CDR3 spans 14 amino acids. The V and J ends lost 6 bases and 0 bases respectively, with 8 bases between them. Germline V lookup: CDR1 MDHEN, CDR2 SYDVKM. The CDR3 is CASSRRANTGELFF. The CDR3 nucleotides read TGTGCCAGCAGCCGACGGGCGAACACCGGGGAGCTGTTTTTT.

This sequence joins TRBV29-1 and TRBJ1-1, with D perhaps TRBD1 (6 bases). The germline V and J ends were trimmed by 6 bases and 7 bases, with 21 bases remaining between them. This CDR3 is built from 14 residues. Germline V CDR1 and CDR2: SQVTM, ANQGSEA. The CDR3 is CSVSSGGSILEAFF. The CDR3 DNA sequence: TGCAGCGTCTCTTCGGGGGGCAGTATCCTTGAAGCTTTCTTT. The full variable domain, its missing parts supplied by reference TRBV29-1 and TRBJ1-1, is SAVISQKPSRDICQRGTSLTIQCQVDSQVTMMFWYRQQPGQSLTLIATANQGSEATYESGFVIDKFPISRPNLTFSTLTVSNMSPEDSSIYLCSVSSGGSILEAFFGQGTRLTVV.

The chain links TRBV11-2 to TRBJ2-3; tentatively, D is TRBD2 (6 bases). V gave up 1 base and J gave up 1 base, with 9 bases separating them. The CDR3 runs 15 residues. Germline values: CDR1 SGHAT, CDR2 FQNNGV. The CDR3 protein is CASSLAGVGTDTQYF. The CDR3 region has the DNA TGTGCCAGCAGCTTAGCGGGAGTAGGCACAGATACGCAGTATTTT.

This rearrangement joins TRBV5-6 to TRBJ1-3; TRBD1 is a possible D gene (5 bases). Germline V CDR1 and CDR2: SGHDT, YYEEEE. Trimming cost V 2 bases and J 6 bases, with 12 bases left between them. This CDR3 comprises 14 residues. CDR3 DNA: TGTGCCAGCAGCTTCCGGGACGTTACAAACACCATATATTTT. Translated: CASSFRDVTNTIYF.

This sequence joins TRBV5-1 and TRBJ1-5; 8 bases fit TRBD1. Per germline, CDR1 SGHRS and CDR2 YFSETQ. The CDR3 runs 16 residues. The V segment lost 5 bases and the J segment 6 bases; nucleotides outside the gene matches: 13. The CDR3 DNA reads TGCGCCAGCAGATTACCAGGGACAGGACGGGGTCAGCCCCAGCATTTT. This translates into CASRLPGTGRGQPQHF.